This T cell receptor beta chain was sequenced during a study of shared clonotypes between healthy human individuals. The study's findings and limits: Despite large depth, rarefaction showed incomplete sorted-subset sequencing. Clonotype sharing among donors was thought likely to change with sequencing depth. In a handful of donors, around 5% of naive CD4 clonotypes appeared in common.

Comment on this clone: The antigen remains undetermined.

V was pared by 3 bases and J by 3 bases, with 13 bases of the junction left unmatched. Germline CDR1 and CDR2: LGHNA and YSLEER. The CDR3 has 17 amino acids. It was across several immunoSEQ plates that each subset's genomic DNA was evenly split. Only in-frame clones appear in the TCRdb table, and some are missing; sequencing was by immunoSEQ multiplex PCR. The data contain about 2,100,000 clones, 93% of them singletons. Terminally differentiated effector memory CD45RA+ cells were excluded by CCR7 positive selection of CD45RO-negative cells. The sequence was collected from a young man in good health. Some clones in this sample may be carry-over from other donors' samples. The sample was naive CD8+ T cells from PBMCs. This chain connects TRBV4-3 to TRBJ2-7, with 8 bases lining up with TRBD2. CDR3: CASSQSITGLEFYEQYF. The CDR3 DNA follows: TGCGCCAGCAGCCAGAGCATTACGGGACTAGAATTCTACGAGCAGTACTTC.